This TCR beta chain was recovered during a study of blood T cell repertoires in COVID-19. TCRdb's table, derived via immunoSEQ multiplex PCR, lists solely in-frame clones and lacks some. The sample lists 260,000 or so clones; under 90% were seen once. In germline, CDR1 is SGHNT, CDR2 YENEEA. The CDR3 length is 13 residues. Trimming removed 3 bases from V and 0 bases from J, with 5 bases in between. The specimen was peripheral blood. The rearrangement links TRBV11-3 to TRBJ1-1, with D uncertain. This clonotype was sampled from a human donor in a cohort sampled during active COVID-19. The CDR3 nucleotides are TGTGCCAGCAGCTTCGGTTTGAACACTGAAGCTTTCTTT. As protein: CASSFGLNTEAFF.